This entry features one T cell receptor beta chain sequence. Its target is unknown. The sample originates from a study of CD8+CD57+ T cells in acquired aplastic anemia. Genomic DNA, serving as template, underwent TCR beta VDJ and CDR3 profiling. TCRdb redid the calling of the reads with MiXCR, one entry per CDR3 protein. The sample includes 190,000 or so distinct CDR3 sequences, over 60% of them seen just once. Points from the study as a whole: Any difference that existed in CD8+ Simpson's diversity between patients and controls was not significant. Shared by patients and controls, nearly 30 CD8+ CDR3s were abundant in patients.

Per germline, CDR1 SEHNR and CDR2 FQNEAQ (reference sequence). Between the trimmed V and J ends, which lost 3 bases and 11 bases, there was a span of 23 bases. The CDR3 consists of 16 residues. The specimen sequenced was sorted CD4+, CD8+, or CD8+CD57+ T cells (not recorded which) from PBMCs. The chain is built from TRBV7-9 and TRBJ1-5; weak D call: TRBD1 (5 bases). The TCR sequence derives from a human donor in good health. The CDR3 sequence is CASSFGPSGGSETQHF. CDR3 coding DNA: TGTGCCAGCAGCTTCGGCCCTAGCGGGGGATCGGAGACCCAGCATTTT.